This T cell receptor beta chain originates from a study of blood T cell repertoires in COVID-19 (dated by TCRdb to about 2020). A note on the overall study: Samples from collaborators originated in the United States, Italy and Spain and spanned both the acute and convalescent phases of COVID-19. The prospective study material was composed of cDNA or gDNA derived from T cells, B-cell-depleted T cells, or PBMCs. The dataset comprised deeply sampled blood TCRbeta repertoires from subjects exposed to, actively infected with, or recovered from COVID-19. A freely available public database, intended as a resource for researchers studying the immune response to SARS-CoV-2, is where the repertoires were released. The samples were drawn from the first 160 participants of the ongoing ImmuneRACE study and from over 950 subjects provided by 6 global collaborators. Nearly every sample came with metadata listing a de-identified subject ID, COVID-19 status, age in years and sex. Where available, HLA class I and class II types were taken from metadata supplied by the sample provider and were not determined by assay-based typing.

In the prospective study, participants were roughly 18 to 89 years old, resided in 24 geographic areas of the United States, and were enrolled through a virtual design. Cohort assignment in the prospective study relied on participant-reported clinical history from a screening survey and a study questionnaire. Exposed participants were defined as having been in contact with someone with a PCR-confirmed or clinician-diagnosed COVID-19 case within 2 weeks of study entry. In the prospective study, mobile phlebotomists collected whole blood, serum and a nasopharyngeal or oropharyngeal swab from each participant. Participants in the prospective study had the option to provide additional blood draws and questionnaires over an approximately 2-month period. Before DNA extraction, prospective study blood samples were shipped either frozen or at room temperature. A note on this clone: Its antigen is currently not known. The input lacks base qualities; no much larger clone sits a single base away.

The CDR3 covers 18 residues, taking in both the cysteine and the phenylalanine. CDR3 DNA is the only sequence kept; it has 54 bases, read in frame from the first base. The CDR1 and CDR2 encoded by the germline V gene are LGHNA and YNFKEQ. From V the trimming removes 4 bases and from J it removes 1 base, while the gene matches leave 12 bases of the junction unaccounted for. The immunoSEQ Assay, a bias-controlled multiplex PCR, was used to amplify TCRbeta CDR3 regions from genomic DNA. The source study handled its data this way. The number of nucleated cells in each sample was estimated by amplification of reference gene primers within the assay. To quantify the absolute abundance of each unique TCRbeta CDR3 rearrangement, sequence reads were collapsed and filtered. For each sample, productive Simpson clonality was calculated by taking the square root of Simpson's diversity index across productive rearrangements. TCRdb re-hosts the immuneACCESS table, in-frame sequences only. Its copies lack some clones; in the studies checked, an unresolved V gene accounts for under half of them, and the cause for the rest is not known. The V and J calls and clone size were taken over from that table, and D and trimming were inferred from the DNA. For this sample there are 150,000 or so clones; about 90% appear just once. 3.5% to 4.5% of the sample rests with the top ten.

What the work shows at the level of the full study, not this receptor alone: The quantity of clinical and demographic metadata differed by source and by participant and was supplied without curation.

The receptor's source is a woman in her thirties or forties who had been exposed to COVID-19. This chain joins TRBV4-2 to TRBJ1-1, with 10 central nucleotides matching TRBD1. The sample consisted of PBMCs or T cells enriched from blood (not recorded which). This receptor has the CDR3 CASSLTPGTGVSNTEAFF. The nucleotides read TGTGCCAGCAGCCTGACCCCAGGGACAGGGGTATCGAACACTGAAGCTTTCTTT.